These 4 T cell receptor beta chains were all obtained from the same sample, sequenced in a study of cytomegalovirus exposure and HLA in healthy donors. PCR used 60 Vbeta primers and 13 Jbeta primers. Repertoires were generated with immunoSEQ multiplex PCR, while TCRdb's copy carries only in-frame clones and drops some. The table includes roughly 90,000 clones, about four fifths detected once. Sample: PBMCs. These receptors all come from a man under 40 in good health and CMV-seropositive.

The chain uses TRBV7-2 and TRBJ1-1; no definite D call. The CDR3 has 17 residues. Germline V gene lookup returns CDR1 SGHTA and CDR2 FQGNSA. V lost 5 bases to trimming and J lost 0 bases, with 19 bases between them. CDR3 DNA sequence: TGTGCCAGCAGCCTCTACTCTGGGCAAAACATGAACACTGAAGCTTTCTTT. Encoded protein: CASSLYSGQNMNTEAFF.

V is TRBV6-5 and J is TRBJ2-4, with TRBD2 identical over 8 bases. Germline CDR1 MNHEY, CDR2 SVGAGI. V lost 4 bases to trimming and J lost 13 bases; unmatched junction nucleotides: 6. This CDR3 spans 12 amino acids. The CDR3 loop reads CASSSPGTRQYF. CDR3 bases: TGTGCCAGCAGTTCTCCCGGGACTAGACAGTACTTC.

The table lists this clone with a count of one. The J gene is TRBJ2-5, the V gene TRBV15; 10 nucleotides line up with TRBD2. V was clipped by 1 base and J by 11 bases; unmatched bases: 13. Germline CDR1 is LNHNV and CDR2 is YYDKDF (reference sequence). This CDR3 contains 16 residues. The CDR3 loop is CATSRGAGGPSREQYF. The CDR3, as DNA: TGTGCCACCAGCAGAGGAGCGGGAGGGCCGTCGAGGGAGCAGTACTTC.

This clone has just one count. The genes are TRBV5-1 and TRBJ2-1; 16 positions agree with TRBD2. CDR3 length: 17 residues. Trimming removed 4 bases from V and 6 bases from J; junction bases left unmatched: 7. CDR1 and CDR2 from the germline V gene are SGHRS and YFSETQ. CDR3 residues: CASSIGTSGRGGNEQFF. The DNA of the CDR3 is TGCGCCAGCAGCATTGGGACTAGCGGGAGGGGGGGCAATGAGCAGTTCTTC.